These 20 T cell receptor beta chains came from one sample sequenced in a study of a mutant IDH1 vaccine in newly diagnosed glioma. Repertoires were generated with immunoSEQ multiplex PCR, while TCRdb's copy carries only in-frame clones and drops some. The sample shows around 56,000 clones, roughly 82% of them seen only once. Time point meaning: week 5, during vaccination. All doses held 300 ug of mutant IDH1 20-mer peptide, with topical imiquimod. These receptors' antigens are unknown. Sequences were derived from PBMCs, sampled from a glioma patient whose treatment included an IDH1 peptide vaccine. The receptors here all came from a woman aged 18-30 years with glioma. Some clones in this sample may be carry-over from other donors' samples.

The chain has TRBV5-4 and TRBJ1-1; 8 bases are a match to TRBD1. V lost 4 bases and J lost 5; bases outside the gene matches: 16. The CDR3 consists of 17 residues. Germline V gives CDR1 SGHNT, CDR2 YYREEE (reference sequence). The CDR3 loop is CASSIAGGAGPKTEAFF. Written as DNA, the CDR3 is TGTGCCAGCAGCATAGCAGGGGGCGCCGGGCCGAAGACTGAAGCTTTCTTT.

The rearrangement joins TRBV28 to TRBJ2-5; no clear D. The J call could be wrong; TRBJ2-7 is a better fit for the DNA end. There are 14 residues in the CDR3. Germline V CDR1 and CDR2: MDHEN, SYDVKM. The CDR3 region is CASSPPGRFYEQYF. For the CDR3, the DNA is TGTGCCAGCAGTCCCCCCGGGCGCTTTTACGAGCAGTACTTC.

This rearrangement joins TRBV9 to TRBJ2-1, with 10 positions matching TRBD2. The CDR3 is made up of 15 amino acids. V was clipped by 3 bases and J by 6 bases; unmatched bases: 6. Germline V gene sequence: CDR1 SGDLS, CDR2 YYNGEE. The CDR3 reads CASSDGLAVFNEQFF. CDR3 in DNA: TGTGCCAGCAGCGACGGACTAGCGGTATTCAATGAGCAGTTCTTC. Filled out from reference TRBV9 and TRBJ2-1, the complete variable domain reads DSGVTQTPKHLITATGQRVTLRCSPRSGDLSVYWYQQSLDQGLQFLIQYYNGEERAKGNILERFSAQQFPDLHSELNLSSLELGDSALYFCASSDGLAVFNEQFFGPGTRLTVL.

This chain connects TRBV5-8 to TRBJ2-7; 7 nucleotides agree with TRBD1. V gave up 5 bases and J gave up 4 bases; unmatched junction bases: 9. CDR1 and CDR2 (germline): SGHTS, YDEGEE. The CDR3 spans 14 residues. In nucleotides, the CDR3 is TGTGCCAGCAGTCACCGGGACAGCTTATACGAGCAGTACTTC. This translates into CASSHRDSLYEQYF. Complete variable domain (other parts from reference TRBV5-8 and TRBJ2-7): EAGVTQSPTHLIKTRGQQATLRCSPISGHTSVYWYQQALGLGLQFLLWYDEGEERNRGNFPPRFSGRQFPNYSSELNVNALELEDSALYLCASSHRDSLYEQYFGPGTRLTVT.

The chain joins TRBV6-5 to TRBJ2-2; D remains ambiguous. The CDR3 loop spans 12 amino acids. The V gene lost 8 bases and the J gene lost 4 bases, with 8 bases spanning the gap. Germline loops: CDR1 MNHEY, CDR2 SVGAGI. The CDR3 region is CASGQGTGELFF. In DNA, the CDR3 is TGTGCCAGCGGCCAAGGCACCGGGGAGCTGTTTTTT.

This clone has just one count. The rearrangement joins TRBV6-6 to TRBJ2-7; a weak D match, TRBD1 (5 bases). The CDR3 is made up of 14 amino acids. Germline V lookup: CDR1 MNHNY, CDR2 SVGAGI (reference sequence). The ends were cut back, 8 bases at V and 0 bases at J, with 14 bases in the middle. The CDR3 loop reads CASLRQGPSYEQYF. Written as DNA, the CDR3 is TGTGCCAGCTTACGGCAGGGCCCCTCCTACGAGCAGTACTTC.

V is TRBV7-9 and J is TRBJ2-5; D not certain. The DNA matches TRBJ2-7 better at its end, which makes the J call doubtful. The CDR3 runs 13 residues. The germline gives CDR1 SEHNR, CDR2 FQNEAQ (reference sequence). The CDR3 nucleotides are TGTGCCAGCAGCCCGACACCAGGCCACGAGCAGTACTTC. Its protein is CASSPTPGHEQYF.

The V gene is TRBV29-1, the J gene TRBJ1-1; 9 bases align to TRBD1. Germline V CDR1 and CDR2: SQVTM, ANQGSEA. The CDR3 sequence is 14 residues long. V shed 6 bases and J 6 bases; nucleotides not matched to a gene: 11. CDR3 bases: TGCAGCGTGTCCGAGGGACAGGGCTCGTCTGAAGCTTTCTTT. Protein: CSVSEGQGSSEAFF.

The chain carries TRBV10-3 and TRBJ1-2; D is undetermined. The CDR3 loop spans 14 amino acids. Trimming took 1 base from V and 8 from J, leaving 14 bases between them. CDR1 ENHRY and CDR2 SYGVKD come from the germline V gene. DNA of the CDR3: TGTGCCATCAGTGAGTTGGACGTCTCGGGAGGCTACACCTTC. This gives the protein CAISELDVSGGYTF.

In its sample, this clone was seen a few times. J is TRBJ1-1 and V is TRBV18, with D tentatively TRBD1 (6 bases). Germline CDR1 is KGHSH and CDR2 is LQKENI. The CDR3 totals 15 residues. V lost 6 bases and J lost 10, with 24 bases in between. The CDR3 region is CASSGDIGGALGAFF. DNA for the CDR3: TGTGCCAGCTCCGGGGATATAGGGGGGGCCCTAGGAGCTTTCTTT.

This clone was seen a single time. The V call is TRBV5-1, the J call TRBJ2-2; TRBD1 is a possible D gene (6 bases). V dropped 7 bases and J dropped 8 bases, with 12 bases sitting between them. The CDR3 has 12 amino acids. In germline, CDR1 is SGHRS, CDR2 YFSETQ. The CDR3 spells CASGDRWGELFF. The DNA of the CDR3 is TGCGCCAGCGGAGACAGGTGGGGGGAGCTGTTTTTT. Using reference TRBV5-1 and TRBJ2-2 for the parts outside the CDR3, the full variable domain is KAGVTQTPRYLIKTRGQQVTLSCSPISGHRSVSWYQQTPGQGLQFLFEYFSETQRNKGNFPGRFSGRQFSNSRSEMNVSTLELGDSALYLCASGDRWGELFFGEGSRLTVL.

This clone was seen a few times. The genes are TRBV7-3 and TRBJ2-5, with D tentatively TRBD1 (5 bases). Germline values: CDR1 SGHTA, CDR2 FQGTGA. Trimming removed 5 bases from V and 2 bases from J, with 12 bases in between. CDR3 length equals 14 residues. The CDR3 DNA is TGTGCCAGCAGCCCGTCTAGGGGTCAAGAGACCCAGTACTTC. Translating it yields CASSPSRGQETQYF.

DNA of the CDR3: TGTGCCAGCTCACCTGGGGGTCAGTATGGCTACACCTTC. It translates to CASSPGGQYGYTF. The genes are TRBV18 and TRBJ1-2; perhaps TRBD1 as D (5 bases). Looked up from germline, CDR1 is KGHSH and CDR2 is LQKENI. CDR3 size: 13 residues. Trimming shortened V by 3 bases and J by 5 bases, and 10 bases separated the two germline ends.

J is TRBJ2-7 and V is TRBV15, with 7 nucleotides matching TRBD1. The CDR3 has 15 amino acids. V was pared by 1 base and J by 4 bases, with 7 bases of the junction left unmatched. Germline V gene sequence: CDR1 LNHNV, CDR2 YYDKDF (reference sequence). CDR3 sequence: CATSRGGTASYEQYF. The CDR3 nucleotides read TGTGCCACCAGCAGAGGGGGGACAGCCTCATACGAGCAGTACTTC.

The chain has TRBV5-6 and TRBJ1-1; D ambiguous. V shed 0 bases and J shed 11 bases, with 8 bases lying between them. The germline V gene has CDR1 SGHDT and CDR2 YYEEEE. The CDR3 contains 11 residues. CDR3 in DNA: TGTGCCAGCAGCTTGGGAGGGTATGCTTTCTTT. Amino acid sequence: CASSLGGYAFF.

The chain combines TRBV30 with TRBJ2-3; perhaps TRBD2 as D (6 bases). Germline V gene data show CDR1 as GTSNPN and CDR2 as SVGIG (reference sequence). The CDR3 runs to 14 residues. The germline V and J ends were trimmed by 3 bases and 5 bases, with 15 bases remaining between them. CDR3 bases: TGTGCCTGGAGCTCTCGGGGGAATCGAGATACGCAGTATTTT. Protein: CAWSSRGNRDTQYF.

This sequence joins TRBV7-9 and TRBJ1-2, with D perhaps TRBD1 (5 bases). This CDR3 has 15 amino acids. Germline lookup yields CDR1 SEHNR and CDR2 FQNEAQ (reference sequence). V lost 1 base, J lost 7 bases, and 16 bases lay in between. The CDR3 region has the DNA TGTGCCAGCAGCTTAGTGGGGGTGGCAAAGTCTGGCTACACCTTC. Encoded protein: CASSLVGVAKSGYTF.

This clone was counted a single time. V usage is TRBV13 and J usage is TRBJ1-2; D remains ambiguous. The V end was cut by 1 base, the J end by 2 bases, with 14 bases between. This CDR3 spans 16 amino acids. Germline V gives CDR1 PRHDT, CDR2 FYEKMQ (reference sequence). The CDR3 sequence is CASSLVFSAPNYGYTF. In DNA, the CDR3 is TGTGCCAGCAGCTTAGTTTTCAGTGCTCCAAACTATGGCTACACCTTC.

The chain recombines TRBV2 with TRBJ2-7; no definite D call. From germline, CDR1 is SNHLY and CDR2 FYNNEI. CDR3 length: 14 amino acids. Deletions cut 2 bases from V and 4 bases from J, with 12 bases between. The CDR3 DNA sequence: TGTGCCAGCAGTGAATGGTATACCCCATACGAGCAGTACTTC. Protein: CASSEWYTPYEQYF.

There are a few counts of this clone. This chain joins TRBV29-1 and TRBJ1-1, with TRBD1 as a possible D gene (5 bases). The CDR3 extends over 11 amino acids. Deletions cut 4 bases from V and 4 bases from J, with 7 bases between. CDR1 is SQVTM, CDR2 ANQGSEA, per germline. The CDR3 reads CSVGGGTEAFF. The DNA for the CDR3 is TGCAGCGTTGGGGGGGGCACTGAAGCTTTCTTT.